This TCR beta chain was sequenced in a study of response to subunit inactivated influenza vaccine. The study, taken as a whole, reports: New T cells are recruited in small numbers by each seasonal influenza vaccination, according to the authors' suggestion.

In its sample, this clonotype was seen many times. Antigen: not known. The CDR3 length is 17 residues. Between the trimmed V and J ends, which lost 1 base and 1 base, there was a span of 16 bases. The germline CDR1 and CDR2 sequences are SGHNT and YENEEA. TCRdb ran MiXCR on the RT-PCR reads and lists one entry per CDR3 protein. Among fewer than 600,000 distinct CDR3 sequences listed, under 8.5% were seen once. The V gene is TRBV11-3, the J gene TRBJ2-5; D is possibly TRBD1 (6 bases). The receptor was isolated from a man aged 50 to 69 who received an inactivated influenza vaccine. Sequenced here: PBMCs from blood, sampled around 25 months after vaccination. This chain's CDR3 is CASSLGLGTHVQETQYF. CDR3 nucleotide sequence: TGTGCCAGCAGCTTAGGTCTCGGGACACACGTCCAAGAGACCCAGTACTTC.